The 8 T cell receptor beta chains below come from one sample, sequenced in a study of T cell clonotyping in hematopoietic cell transplantation. Time point indicated: recipient sample about 28 days before transplant, after cytoreduction. This table comes from immunoSEQ multiplex PCR, and its TCRdb copy is limited to in-frame clones, with some not included. The data contain about 29,000 clones, over 60% of them singletons. The sample here was peripheral blood mononuclear cells, taken before stem cell transplant. The receptors come from a woman aged 25 to 39 with chronic myeloid leukemia. Some clones in this sample may be carry-over from other donors' samples.

The rearrangement links TRBV6-6 to TRBJ1-5; D unclear. Trimming removed 0 bases from V and 14 bases from J, with 17 bases in between. The germline gives CDR1 MNHNY, CDR2 SVGAGI (reference sequence). The CDR3 contains 14 residues. CDR3 coding DNA: TGTGCCAGCAGTTACTCGAAGTCCGTCGGTTTAGAGCATTTT. It encodes CASSYSKSVGLEHF.

Concerning this clone: The sample carries other DNA sequences with the same CDR3. The chain joins TRBV5-6 to TRBJ2-1, with no clear D. From germline, CDR1 is SGHDT and CDR2 YYEEEE. This CDR3 has 12 amino acids. V dropped 4 bases and J dropped 5 bases, with 7 bases sitting between them. The CDR3 reads CASSLGDNEQFF. The CDR3 nucleotides are TGTGCCAGCAGCCTTGGAGACAATGAGCAGTTCTTC.

The V call is TRBV4-1, the J call TRBJ1-1, with unresolved D. This CDR3 has 14 residues. Trimming removed 3 bases at V and 1 base at J, with 9 bases between. Germline CDR1 and CDR2: MGHRA and YSYEKL. This CDR3 reads CASSHAGSNTEAFF. Written as DNA, the CDR3 is TGCGCCAGCAGCCACGCAGGATCGAACACTGAAGCTTTCTTT.

V and J are TRBV5-1 and TRBJ2-1, with 8 bases identical to TRBD1. CDR3 length: 17 residues. Germline loops: CDR1 SGHRS, CDR2 YFSETQ. After removal of 3 bases from V and 5 bases from J, the junction contained 13 bases not matched to a gene. CDR3 sequence: CASSYLPTGGKDNEQFF. In DNA form, the CDR3 reads TGCGCCAGCAGCTATTTACCCACAGGGGGTAAGGACAATGAGCAGTTCTTC.

This clone showed up just once. V gene TRBV9 combines with J gene TRBJ1-5; TRBD1 might be the D (5 bases). V gave up 4 bases and J gave up 1 base, with 9 bases separating them. The CDR3 loop spans 14 amino acids. Germline assignment: CDR1 SGDLS and CDR2 YYNGEE. This CDR3 is CASSPRQSNQPQHF. The CDR3 DNA reads TGTGCCAGCAGCCCGCGACAGAGCAATCAGCCCCAGCATTTT.

This clone was seen only once. The V gene is TRBV4-2, the J gene TRBJ1-1; a possible D gene is TRBD1 (5 bases). Germline-derived CDR1 and CDR2 are LGHNA and YNFKEQ. The CDR3 runs 17 residues. V was clipped by 3 bases and J by 4 bases, with 21 bases between them. The CDR3 DNA sequence: TGTGCCAGCAGCCAGGACAAGTACTTCGGGGAGGTCACTGAAGCTTTCTTT. Translation: CASSQDKYFGEVTEAFF.

The CDR3 sequence is CASSTRGPTNEKLFF. CDR3 sequence (DNA): TGTGCCAGCAGCACCCGGGGGCCAACTAATGAAAAACTGTTTTTT. The chain joins TRBV6-6 to TRBJ1-4; D might be TRBD1 (6 bases). CDR1 is MNHNY and CDR2 is SVGAGI in the germline V gene (reference sequence). This CDR3 is 15 amino acids long. With 6 bases removed from V and 0 bases from J, the gap between germline ends came to 11 bases.

The J gene is TRBJ2-4, the V gene TRBV7-9, with D tentatively TRBD1 (5 bases). This CDR3 is built from 16 residues. CDR1 and CDR2 from the germline V gene are SEHNR and FQNEAQ (reference sequence). V was shortened by 5 bases and J by 0 bases, with 14 bases between the two germline ends. The CDR3 DNA reads as TGTGCCAGCAGCAAGACAGACATCCTAGCCAAAAACATTCAGTACTTC. Amino acids: CASSKTDILAKNIQYF.